This entry is about one T cell receptor beta chain. Its target is not known. These data come from a study of graft-versus-host responses after intestinal transplantation. About the research overall: The study gave all recipients anti-thymocyte globulin induction, then tacrolimus and steroids for 2 to 3 years.

CDR3 length equals 20 residues. Trimming stripped 5 bases from V and 7 bases from J, with 33 bases between. Per germline, CDR1 LNHDA and CDR2 SQIVND (reference sequence). General study findings and limits: Individuals carrying graft-donor T cell macrochimerism showed high graft-versus-host to host-versus-graft clonal ratios in allografts.

Measured with immunoSEQ multiplex PCR; TCRdb has only the in-frame clones, and not every one. The sample gives more than 9,500 clones, 70% to 85% of which show up once; less than 10% is in the top ten. The sequencing used PBMCs, collected around 320 days after intestinal transplant. The clonotype originates from a human patient who received an intestinal transplant, so some T cells may come from the graft donor. The V call is TRBV19, the J call TRBJ2-1; D might be TRBD1 (11 bases). In nucleotides, the CDR3 is TGTGCCAGTAGTTTTCGGACAGGGGGCCCGTATAGCGGGAGGTATAATGAGCAGTTCTTC. Translation gives CASSFRTGGPYSGRYNEQFF.